Each of the 22 T cell receptor beta chains below was sequenced from the same sample in a study of a mutant IDH1 vaccine in newly diagnosed glioma. Their specific antigens are unknown. Using immunoSEQ multiplex PCR, the repertoire was profiled, and TCRdb retains in-frame clones only, with some absent. This repertoire shows around 78,000 clones, approximately 85% found once; its top ten account for 2% to 2.5%. Time point described: week 23, last vaccination. Each vaccine dose was 300 ug of mutant IDH1 20-mer peptide, with topical imiquimod. The sequencing used PBMCs, collected from a glioma patient whose treatment included an IDH1 peptide vaccine. These receptors all stem from a man aged 30-40 years with glioma. Some clones in this sample may be carry-over from other donors' samples.

The chain is built from TRBV29-1 and TRBJ2-3, with TRBD2 matching over 13 bases. The CDR3 is 15 amino acids. Losses at the gene ends were 6 bases for V and 2 bases for J; bases not matched to a gene: 5. Germline CDR1 and CDR2: SQVTM and ANQGSEA. The CDR3 DNA reads as TGCAGCGTCGGGGGACTAGCGGGACCCACAGATACGCAGTATTTT. Residues: CSVGGLAGPTDTQYF.

This chain joins TRBV6-6 and TRBJ2-5, with TRBD1 matching 7 bases. Germline V lookup: CDR1 MNHNY, CDR2 SVGAGI (reference sequence). V lost 5 bases, J lost 5 bases, and 11 bases stayed unmatched. The CDR3 has 15 residues. As DNA, the CDR3 is TGTGCCAGCAGTCGACAGGGTCAGTCGATGGAGACCCAGTACTTC. It codes for CASSRQGQSMETQYF.

This rearrangement joins TRBV10-1 to TRBJ1-5; 10 positions agree with TRBD1. The CDR3 covers 16 residues. Trimming took 10 bases from V and 3 from J; bases not matched to a gene: 12. Germline lookup yields CDR1 WNHNN and CDR2 SYGVQD (reference sequence). CDR3 region: CAITGQGFAHNQPQHF. The DNA of the CDR3 is TGCGCCATCACGGGACAGGGGTTTGCGCACAATCAGCCCCAGCATTTT.

A remark on this clone: As the CDR3 is not closed by the conserved phenylalanine or tryptophan, this likely results from a read error. This chain connects TRBV2 to TRBJ1-5; 7 nucleotides agree with TRBD1. J lost 3 bases, V lost 6 bases, and 5 bases had no gene match. The CDR3 is 14 amino acids. Germline V gene data show CDR1 as SNHLY and CDR2 as FYNNEI. The DNA of the CDR3 is TGTGCCAGCAGGGGGGGACAGTCCAATCAGCCCCAGCATCTT. Protein product: CASRGGQSNQPQHL.

The CDR3 sequence: CASSAGAAQETQYF. CDR3 coding DNA: TGTGCCAGCAGCGCCGGGGCAGCCCAAGAGACCCAGTACTTC. The J gene is TRBJ2-5, the V gene TRBV5-4; either TRBD1 or TRBD2 may supply D (5 bases each). The CDR3 has 14 amino acids. V lost 4 bases and J 1 base, leaving 11 bases between the germline ends. The V gene's germline CDR1 is SGHNT and CDR2 YYREEE (reference sequence).

The V and J genes are TRBV28 and TRBJ1-4; D possibly corresponds to TRBD1 (5 bases). The germline CDR1 and CDR2 sequences are MDHEN and SYDVKM. The CDR3 is made up of 14 amino acids. Trimming took off 3 bases at V and 7 bases at J, with 12 bases between the two ends. CDR3: CASSFMGGAEKLFF. For the CDR3, the DNA is TGTGCCAGCAGTTTTATGGGGGGAGCTGAAAAACTGTTTTTT.

This chain uses TRBV27 with TRBJ2-7, with D uncertain. The V gene lost 5 bases and the J gene lost 6 bases, with 14 bases spanning the gap. Germline CDR1 reads MNHEY; CDR2 reads SMNVEV (reference sequence). The length of the CDR3 is 13 residues. The CDR3 DNA reads as TGTGCCAGCAGTAGATCCGGTCAAATCGAGCAGTACTTC. Translated, it gives CASSRSGQIEQYF.

This chain uses TRBV10-3 with TRBJ2-1, with 12 nucleotides matching TRBD2. J was trimmed by 1 base and V by 5 bases; bases with no gene match: 3. The CDR3 covers 16 residues. CDR1 is ENHRY and CDR2 is SYGVKD in the germline V gene. The DNA of the CDR3 is TGTGCCATCAGTAGACTAGCGGGAGCTTCCTACAATGAGCAGTTCTTC. Its translation: CAISRLAGASYNEQFF.

The J gene is TRBJ2-3, the V gene TRBV2; 9 bases line up with TRBD2. Germline lookup yields CDR1 SNHLY and CDR2 FYNNEI. The CDR3 runs 17 residues. J gave up 3 bases and V 2 bases, and 9 bases lay outside the gene matches. CDR3 sequence: CASSEWRRGGVTDTQYF. DNA of the CDR3: TGTGCCAGCAGTGAATGGAGGCGGGGGGGCGTGACAGATACGCAGTATTTT.

This clone appeared once. CDR3: CASSLWEGLATGELFF. The CDR3 DNA follows: TGTGCCAGCAGCTTGTGGGAGGGGCTGGCCACCGGGGAGCTGTTTTTT. The rearrangement uses TRBV5-4 and TRBJ2-2; 7 bases line up with TRBD2. CDR3 length: 16 residues. Germline trimming cut 1 base from V and 4 bases from J; bases unmatched to any gene: 7. The germline CDR1 and CDR2 sequences are SGHNT and YYREEE (reference sequence).

The J gene is TRBJ1-3, the V gene TRBV28; D ambiguous. V lost 1 base and J 0 bases, leaving 7 bases between the germline ends. The germline V gene has CDR1 MDHEN and CDR2 SYDVKM. The CDR3 has 15 amino acids. The CDR3 sequence: CASSLLGFSGNTIYF. CDR3 bases: TGTGCCAGCAGTTTATTGGGTTTCTCTGGAAACACCATATATTTT.

The chain is built from TRBV5-1 and TRBJ1-1, with D unresolved. CDR1 SGHRS and CDR2 YFSETQ come from the germline V gene. The V end was cut by 0 bases, the J end by 2 bases, with 8 bases between. CDR3 length: 14 amino acids. The CDR3 DNA follows: TGCGCCAGCAGCTTGGAAAGTCCCAACACTGAAGCTTTCTTT. The encoded protein is CASSLESPNTEAFF.

The chain uses TRBV18 and TRBJ1-4; 8 bases fit TRBD1. Germline CDR1 reads KGHSH; CDR2 reads LQKENI. This CDR3 comprises 17 residues. V lost 1 base, J lost 6 bases, and 10 bases stayed unmatched. The CDR3 loop is CASSPRAAGTGYEKLFF. The CDR3 region has the DNA TGTGCCAGCTCACCACGAGCGGCCGGGACAGGATATGAAAAACTGTTTTTT.

The genes are TRBV9 and TRBJ1-3; D is perhaps TRBD1 (6 bases). The V end was cut by 5 bases, the J end by 3 bases, with 15 bases between. Germline lookup yields CDR1 SGDLS and CDR2 YYNGEE. The CDR3 is 15 residues long. The chain's CDR3 is CASRASGAIGNTIYF. As DNA, the CDR3 is TGTGCCAGCAGGGCATCGGGGGCCATTGGAAACACCATATATTTT.

This clone was picked up one time. V gene TRBV2 combines with J gene TRBJ2-1; no firm D call. The CDR3 is 13 amino acids. Deletions cut 6 bases from V and 8 bases from J, with 14 bases between. Per the germline V gene, CDR1 is SNHLY and CDR2 is FYNNEI. CDR3 in amino acids: CASSLLKVDEQFF. In DNA form, the CDR3 reads TGTGCCAGCAGCCTCTTAAAGGTGGATGAGCAGTTCTTC.

J is TRBJ1-1 and V is TRBV28, with 7 bases lining up with TRBD1. With 7 bases clipped from V and 1 base from J, the junction kept 6 bases outside the gene matches. Germline CDR1 is MDHEN and CDR2 is SYDVKM. The CDR3 has 14 residues. CDR3 loop: CASITGVENTEAFF. The CDR3 region has the DNA TGTGCCAGCATTACAGGGGTGGAGAACACTGAAGCTTTCTTT.

V and J are TRBV19 and TRBJ1-5, with 12 bases that match TRBD1. The CDR3 has 18 amino acids. Germline trimming cut 10 bases from V and 3 bases from J; bases unmatched to any gene: 16. Germline V gene data show CDR1 as LNHDA and CDR2 as SQIVND (reference sequence). CDR3 sequence: CATHRDRGQGGDNQPQHF. CDR3 bases: TGTGCCACCCACCGGGACAGGGGGCAAGGGGGTGACAATCAGCCCCAGCATTTT.

This rearrangement joins TRBV5-1 to TRBJ1-1; no clear D. Germline values: CDR1 SGHRS, CDR2 YFSETQ. Trimming pared 0 bases from V and 5 bases from J, leaving 8 bases between. The CDR3 loop spans 13 amino acids. The CDR3 DNA follows: TGCGCCAGCAGCTTGGAACTTAGGACTGAAGCTTTCTTT. Translated: CASSLELRTEAFF.

This clone appeared a few times. The V gene is TRBV10-3, the J gene TRBJ2-7, with D possibly TRBD1 on 6 matching bases. Germline lookup yields CDR1 ENHRY and CDR2 SYGVKD. CDR3 length equals 17 residues. V lost 0 bases and J lost 0, with 15 bases in between. The CDR3 here is CAISESVTGIPSYEQYF. CDR3 bases: TGTGCCATCAGTGAGTCGGTAACAGGGATACCCTCCTACGAGCAGTACTTC.

The V gene is TRBV6-1, the J gene TRBJ1-6; D is undetermined. Trimming shortened V by 6 bases and J by 10 bases, and 16 bases separated the two germline ends. The CDR3 extends over 14 amino acids. CDR1 is MNHNS and CDR2 is SASEGT in the germline V gene. CDR3 DNA sequence: TGTGCCAGCAGGGCTGGGGAGGGAGGATCACCCCTCCACTTT. Protein product: CASRAGEGGSPLHF.

The chain combines TRBV7-9 with TRBJ2-3; 7 bases fit TRBD2. J lost 7 bases, V lost 4 bases, and 8 bases had no gene match. CDR3 size: 14 residues. Per germline, CDR1 SEHNR and CDR2 FQNEAQ (reference sequence). CDR3 residues: CASSSGRELNTQYF. The CDR3 DNA follows: TGTGCCAGCAGCTCGGGGCGGGAGCTAAATACGCAGTATTTT. Variable domain in full (rest from reference TRBV7-9 and TRBJ2-3): DTGVSQNPRHKITKRGQNVTFRCDPISEHNRLYWYRQTLGQGPEFLTYFQNEAQLEKSRLLSDRFSAERPKGSFSTLEIQRTEQGDSAMYLCASSSGRELNTQYFGPGTRLTVL.

The chain combines TRBV27 with TRBJ1-1; TRBD1 matches 8 bases. J gave up 1 base and V 2 bases, and 3 bases lay outside the gene matches. This CDR3 comprises 15 residues. Germline assignment: CDR1 MNHEY and CDR2 SMNVEV (reference sequence). CDR3 protein: CASSLLGTGNTEAFF. The DNA for the CDR3 is TGTGCCAGCAGTTTACTCGGGACAGGGAACACTGAAGCTTTCTTT.